The rows below give T cell receptor beta chains drawn from one sample of a study of radiation and T cells in renal cell carcinoma. The repertoire was sequenced with immunoSEQ multiplex PCR; TCRdb's copy has only in-frame clones and lacks some. The sample yields roughly 78,000 clones, 82% seen once. The sample consisted of blood, taken from a patient whose treatment included radiotherapy and nephrectomy. These TCRs come from a man in his 60s with renal cell carcinoma. CDR3s include the opening cysteine and the closing phenylalanine or tryptophan. Each record gives: J gene, V gene, clone size, D gene, CDR3 DNA, CDR3 protein. The D gene is left open where the match is weak. Rows give clone size only sometimes, using once, few, many, or a class for an expanded clone.

TRBJ2-5 TRBV4-1 NA TRBD2 TGCGCCAGCAGCCAAGGCCTAGCGGGTGAAGAGACCCAGTACTTC CASSQGLAGEETQYF
TRBJ2-1 TRBV7-9 NA NA TGTGCCAGCAGCGCCTATAAGGGGCAAAATGAGCAGTTCTTC CASSAYKGQNEQFF
TRBJ2-2 TRBV9 NA NA TGTGCCAGCACCCTAGGGGCAGGGTGGGACACCGGGGAGCTGTTTTTT CASTLGAGWDTGELFF
TRBJ2-3 TRBV7-8 NA TRBD1 TGTGCCAGCAGCAGCTACAGGGGCCCTAGCACAGATACGCAGTATTTT CASSSYRGPSTDTQYF
TRBJ2-4 TRBV6-1 NA NA TGTGCCAGCAGTGAAGCCAGGGGGGGGGACATTCAGTACTTC CASSEARGGDIQYF
TRBJ1-1 TRBV27 few TRBD1 TGTGCCAGCAGTTTCATGACAGGGAAAGCTTTCTTT CASSFMTGKAFF
TRBJ2-7 TRBV19 NA NA TGTGCCAGTAGTCCCGGGACGGGCTCCTACGAGCAGTACTTC CASSPGTGSYEQYF
TRBJ2-7 TRBV27 NA NA TGTGCCAGCAGTTTATCGGCTCGGACGGAAAACCGAAACATACCTTTGTCTGAACCGCGGGAGCAGTACTTC CASSLSARTENRNIPLSEPREQYF
TRBJ2-3 TRBV29-1 few TRBD1 TGCAGCCCCGAGGACAGGGCCACAGATACGCAGTATTTT CSPEDRATDTQYF
TRBJ2-1 TRBV9 NA TRBD2 TGTGCCAGCAGCTCATCATCCGGGGCGGGAGGCCCGCCCCCGGAGCAGTTCTTC CASSSSSGAGGPPPEQFF
TRBJ1-5 TRBV28 NA TRBD1 TGTGCCAGCAGTTCTGGCGGGACAGGGAAGCCCCAGCATTTT CASSSGGTGKPQHF
TRBJ1-2 TRBV10-3 NA NA TGTGCCATCAGTGGGGGGGAACTTCATGGCTACACCTTC CAISGGELHGYTF
TRBJ2-7 TRBV5-8 NA TRBD1 TGTGCCAGCAGCCTGTGGACAGGCTCTTACGAGCAGTACTTC CASSLWTGSYEQYF
TRBJ2-5 TRBV6-1 few TRBD2 TGTGCCAGCAGTGACTTAGCGGGAGAGCAAGAGACCCAGTACTTC CASSDLAGEQETQYF
TRBJ2-2 TRBV19 NA TRBD2 TGTGCCAGTAGTACTCCGACTAGCGGGAGAATCGGAAACACCGGGGAGCTGTTTTTT CASSTPTSGRIGNTGELFF
TRBJ2-1 TRBV6-4 NA NA TGTGCCAGCAGTCCTCTCGGTGGGTCAAACTACAATGAGCAGTTCTTC CASSPLGGSNYNEQFF
TRBJ2-6 TRBV6-4 NA NA TGTGCCAGCAGTGACTCTGGTGGCTCTGGGGCCAACGTCCTGACTTTC CASSDSGGSGANVLTF